This T cell receptor beta chain stems from a study of T cell repertoires in cytomegalovirus infection. Study in general: Well-studied HLA-B-restricted CMV epitopes were used in the study alongside recently identified HLA-C-restricted ones. Signatures in public TCR beta sequences pointed to both CMV infection and matching HLA type.

To note about this clonotype: What it binds is unknown.

TCRdb reanalysed the reads using MiXCR and keeps one entry per CDR3 protein. The sample lists about 920,000 distinct CDR3 sequences, under 40% seen once, with 10% to 15% in the top ten. Whole-study results and caveats: Dominating the ex vivo response were TCR beta clonotypes that were CMV-specific and HLA-C-restricted. Summed frequency of public TCR beta families distinguished CMV carriers with the relevant HLA.

The CDR3 totals 16 residues. Germline CDR1 reads SNHLY; CDR2 reads FYNNEI. V lost 6 bases and J lost 4, with 16 bases in between. Material: cultured CD8+ T cells from PBMCs, obtained from culture after CMV antigen stimulation. This chain joins TRBV2 and TRBJ1-6; a possible D gene is TRBD1 (6 bases). This clonotype was sampled from a human donor in good health (CMV status not recorded). Some clones in this sample may be carry-over from other donors' samples. This CDR3 is CASSDPHRDYNSPLHF. The CDR3 DNA reads as TGTGCCAGCAGCGACCCGCACAGGGATTATAATTCACCCCTCCACTTT.